The TCR beta chain under discussion was sequenced for a study of cytomegalovirus exposure and HLA in healthy donors. The overall study: HLA-typed donors were the source of some 85 million unique TCRs, which an early data release held.

This clone was seen a single time. Its matching antigen is unknown. 60 Vbeta and 13 Jbeta primers were used in PCR. Some clones are missing from TCRdb's copy, which holds only in-frame ones; the method was immunoSEQ multiplex PCR. The sample comprises about 100,000 clones, roughly 80% of which are singletons, and approximately 2.1% rests with the top ten. Study results and caveats: Most observed TCR sequences were rare, whereas some public TCRs were detected in many donors. Serostatus for CMV was the only available immune exposure information.

Healthy bone marrow donors made up the donor group. CDR3 length equals 15 residues. Trimming at V came to 1 base and at J to 3 bases, leaving 5 bases not matched to a gene. Looked up from germline, CDR1 is SQVTM and CDR2 is ANQGSEA. J is TRBJ2-3 and V is TRBV29-1; 9 nucleotides match TRBD2. The receptor's source is a young man in good health and CMV-seronegative. The sequencing input was PBMCs. Here the CDR3 DNA reads TGCAGCGTTGAAGGCGGGGGGGCCGGTACAGATACGCAGTATTTT. Its translation: CSVEGGGAGTDTQYF.